This T cell receptor beta chain was sequenced for a study of tumor-infiltrating lymphocytes in localized non-small cell lung cancer (dated by TCRdb to about 2021). A note on the overall study: Several histologies were represented in the cohort, which also included both smokers and never-smokers as well as patients whose samples were collected after neoadjuvant chemotherapy. Resected tumor tissue and uninvolved lung tissue described as non-adjacent to the tumor were contributed by each patient, with both tissues obtained from the same patient. TCR sequencing was one of several integrated assays, alongside flow cytometry, multiplex immunofluorescence, RNA-seq, exome sequencing and proteomics, applied to the same patients. In total, the ICON cohort consisted of approximately 140 surgical patients with localized non-small cell lung cancer who had their tumors resected. The paired tumor versus uninvolved lung comparison of immunoSEQ T-cell fraction included approximately 55 patients.

Overall study outcomes, separate from this receptor: Different pieces of the same tissue were used for different assays, so technical variation could not be separated from intratumor heterogeneity. TCR-derived T-cell fraction did not differ between the flow cytometry-defined immunotypes IM1 (good prognosis) and IM2 (poor prognosis). In line with immunofluorescence CD3 counts, TCRbeta sequencing supported higher T cell infiltration in tumors compared with uninvolved lung tissue. No association of tumor T-cell fraction from TCR sequencing with recurrence-free survival was found (p = 0.61). Because assay coverage varied across patients depending on available tissue quantity, TCR sequencing was performed for only a subset of the cohort.

ICON enrollment began in 2016, and the last patient was enrolled in September 2018. From a subcohort of some 76 patients, fresh tumor and matched uninvolved tissue were collected for in-depth immune analyses, including TCR sequencing. No cell sorting was done, and TCR sequencing was instead run on DNA isolated from bulk tissue. The germline V gene provides CDR1 MGHRA and CDR2 YSYEKL. From the cysteine up to the phenylalanine, the CDR3 has a length of 15 residues. The retained sequence is limited to the CDR3, 45 bases, with the frame set at the first base. V loses 1 base of germline sequence and J loses 1 base, and the interval between the two ends is 10 bases. TCR sequencing with the immunoSEQ assay provided the T-cell fraction in tumor and uninvolved lung tissue. The original methods were these. To analyze survival, patients were divided into a high T-cell fraction group (upper tertile) and a low T-cell fraction group (lower two tertiles), and the two groups were compared using a log-rank test. A signed-rank test was used to check for differences in T-cell fraction between paired tumor and uninvolved lung. Not all clones reach the TCRdb copy of this immuneACCESS table, which keeps in-frame sequences only. Checked studies attribute under half of the gap to unresolved V genes and leave the rest unexplained. V, J and clone size are taken as reported in that table, and D and trimming were inferred from the DNA itself. The sample table contains under 25,000 clones; only one count was recorded for just under 70% of them. The ten largest clonotypes hold roughly 14% of the sample.

Turning to this clone: What antigen it recognizes has not been identified. The sample holds no much larger clone one base away, and base qualities are not on file.

The sequencing sample was made of lung tumor tissue. The TCR originated in a human donor with non-small cell lung cancer. Rearrangement joined TRBV4-1 to TRBJ2-5, and possibly TRBD1, on 5 matching bases. The DNA reads TGCGCCAGCAGCCAAGTCCGACAGTCCCAAGAGACCCAGTACTTC. Translated, this is CASSQVRQSQETQYF.